This T cell receptor beta chain was observed in a study of blood T cell repertoires in COVID-19 (dated by TCRdb to 2020 to 2021). Describing the broader study: Collaborator samples came from the United States, Italy and Spain and covered acute and convalescent phases of COVID-19. The prospective study material was composed of cDNA or gDNA derived from T cells, B-cell-depleted T cells, or PBMCs. Deeply sampled blood TCRbeta repertoires from subjects exposed to, actively infected with, or recovered from COVID-19 were included in the dataset. The repertoires were released in a freely available public database meant as a resource for research on the immune response to SARS-CoV-2. The samples were drawn from the first 160 participants of the ongoing ImmuneRACE study and from more than 1,000 subjects provided by 6 global collaborators. Sample metadata almost always included a de-identified subject ID, COVID-19 status, age in years and sex. Where available, HLA class I and class II types were taken from metadata supplied by the sample provider and were not determined by assay-based typing. The full study reports these points: How much clinical and demographic metadata was included differed by source and by participant, and the metadata was provided uncurated.

Participants in the prospective study were enrolled through a virtual design, were aged roughly 18 to 90 years, and lived in approximately 25 United States geographic areas. In the prospective study, cohorts were assigned on the basis of participant-reported clinical history obtained from a screening survey and a study questionnaire. Recovered participants in ImmuneRACE Cohort 3 were defined by two consecutive negative NP/OP PCR tests, clearance by a healthcare professional, or resolution of symptoms. Mobile phlebotomists in the prospective study collected whole blood, serum and a nasopharyngeal or oropharyngeal swab from every participant. Over a roughly 2-month period, participants in the prospective study had the option of providing additional blood draws and questionnaires. Before DNA extraction, prospective study blood samples were shipped either frozen or at room temperature. The germline V gene supplies CDR1 MRHNA and CDR2 SNTAGT. The germline V end is reduced by 2 bases and the J end by 9 bases; junction bases left unmatched: 13. From its cysteine to its phenylalanine, the CDR3 spans 18 amino acids. The CDR3 DNA has 54 bases and is translated from base 1.

The immunoSEQ Assay, a bias-controlled multiplex PCR, was used to amplify TCRbeta CDR3 regions from genomic DNA. Processing in the source paper ran as follows. Within the assay, amplification of reference gene primers was used to estimate how many nucleated cells each sample contained. To quantify the absolute abundance of each unique TCRbeta CDR3 rearrangement, sequence reads were collapsed and filtered. For each sample, productive Simpson clonality was calculated as the square root of Simpson's diversity index across productive rearrangements. The table comes from immuneACCESS by way of TCRdb, which keeps in-frame sequences with V and J called. Part of the clones is missing from these tables; in studies checked, under half for an unresolved V gene and the rest for unknown reasons. The V and J calls and clone size come from that table; D and trimming were worked out from the DNA. The sample table holds around 500,000 clones, of which approximately 88% were seen once. About 2% of the sample belongs to the ten largest clones.

In regard to this clone: There is no known antigen for this receptor. No much larger clonotype is one base removed from it; base qualities were not supplied.

Sequencing input: PBMCs or T cells enriched from blood (not recorded which). The receptor was derived from a middle-aged woman who had recovered from COVID-19. This receptor chain uses TRBV6-4 and TRBJ2-1; 13 nucleotides in the junction match TRBD2. In nucleotide form, the sequence is TGTGCCAGCAGTGACCATGGACTAGCGGGAGCCCCGTTGGCTGAGCAGTTCTTC. It is translated as CASSDHGLAGAPLAEQFF.